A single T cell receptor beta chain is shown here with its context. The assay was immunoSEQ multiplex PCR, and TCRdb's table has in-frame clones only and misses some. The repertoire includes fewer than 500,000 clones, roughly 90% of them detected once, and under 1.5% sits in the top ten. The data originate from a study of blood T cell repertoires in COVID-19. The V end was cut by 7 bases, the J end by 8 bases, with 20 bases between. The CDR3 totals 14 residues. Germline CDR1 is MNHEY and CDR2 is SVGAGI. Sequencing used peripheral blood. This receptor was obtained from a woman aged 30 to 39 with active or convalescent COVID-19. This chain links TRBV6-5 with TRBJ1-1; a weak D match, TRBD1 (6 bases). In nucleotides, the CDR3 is TGTGCCAGCAACCCGGACAGAGCCTTGGGAGAAGCTTTCTTT. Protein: CASNPDRALGEAFF.